The rows below give T cell receptor beta chains drawn from one sample of a study of shared clonotypes between healthy human individuals. Only in-frame clones appear in the TCRdb table, and some are missing; sequencing was by immunoSEQ multiplex PCR. The profile shows about 2,500,000 clones, approximately 90% of them singletons. The sequenced sample was naive CD4+ T cells sorted from blood. The receptors originated from a man aged 18 to 29 in good health. The CDR3 runs from the conserved cysteine through the conserved F or W. Each record gives: D gene, J gene, clone size, V gene, CDR3 length, CDR3 protein, CDR3 DNA. D genes are given only for firm matches. A clone size is listed for some rows: how often the clone was seen (once, few, many), or a class if it is expanded.

D gene: -; J gene: TRBJ1-1; clone size: -; V gene: TRBV11-2; CDR3 length: 11; CDR3 protein: CATRGGAEAFF; CDR3 DNA: TGTGCCACAAGGGGGGGAGCTGAAGCTTTCTTT
D gene: -; J gene: TRBJ1-6; clone size: -; V gene: TRBV18; CDR3 length: 14; CDR3 protein: CASSPATINSPLHF; CDR3 DNA: TGTGCCAGCTCACCGGCCACCATTAATTCACCCCTCCACTTT
D gene: -; J gene: TRBJ2-3; clone size: -; V gene: TRBV7-9; CDR3 length: 14; CDR3 protein: CATQTLGVTDTQYF; CDR3 DNA: TGTGCCACCCAAACTCTCGGGGTCACAGATACGCAGTATTTT
D gene: -; J gene: TRBJ2-5; clone size: -; V gene: TRBV9; CDR3 length: 14; CDR3 protein: CASSPRVEQGTQYF; CDR3 DNA: TGTGCCAGCAGCCCCCGAGTGGAGCAAGGGACCCAGTACTTC
D gene: TRBD1; J gene: TRBJ2-7; clone size: -; V gene: TRBV5-6; CDR3 length: 14; CDR3 protein: CASSFWDRGYEQYF; CDR3 DNA: TGTGCCAGCAGCTTTTGGGACAGGGGCTACGAGCAGTACTTC
D gene: TRBD1; J gene: TRBJ1-6; clone size: once; V gene: TRBV27; CDR3 length: 19; CDR3 protein: CASSLSEGQPSSYNSPLHF; CDR3 DNA: TGTGCCAGCAGTTTATCGGAGGGACAGCCGAGCTCCTATAATTCACCCCTCCACTTT
D gene: TRBD2; J gene: TRBJ2-1; clone size: -; V gene: TRBV11-2; CDR3 length: 15; CDR3 protein: CASSLKVGGLNEQFF; CDR3 DNA: TGTGCCAGCAGCTTAAAAGTGGGAGGGCTAAATGAGCAGTTCTTC
D gene: TRBD1; J gene: TRBJ1-5; clone size: -; V gene: TRBV28; CDR3 length: 16; CDR3 protein: CASTLQGLAPNQPQHF; CDR3 DNA: TGTGCCAGCACCCTACAGGGGCTGGCCCCTAATCAGCCCCAGCATTTT
D gene: -; J gene: TRBJ1-2; clone size: once; V gene: TRBV6-7; CDR3 length: 15; CDR3 protein: CASSYPGRGSYGYTF; CDR3 DNA: TGTGCCAGCAGTTACCCGGGAAGGGGAAGCTATGGCTACACCTTC
D gene: -; J gene: TRBJ2-1; clone size: -; V gene: TRBV14; CDR3 length: 13; CDR3 protein: CASSQADHNEQFF; CDR3 DNA: TGTGCCAGCAGCCAAGCGGACCACAATGAGCAGTTCTTC
D gene: -; J gene: TRBJ1-1; clone size: -; V gene: TRBV6-6; CDR3 length: 15; CDR3 protein: CASSYSRQIDTEAFF; CDR3 DNA: TGTGCCAGCAGTTACTCCCGACAGATAGACACTGAAGCTTTCTTT
D gene: -; J gene: TRBJ2-7; clone size: -; V gene: TRBV5-6; CDR3 length: 11; CDR3 protein: CASSKYNEQYF; CDR3 DNA: TGTGCCAGCAGCAAGTATAACGAGCAGTACTTC